These 19 T cell receptor beta chains originate from one sample sequenced in a study of cytomegalovirus exposure and HLA in healthy donors. The PCR was carried out with 60 Vbeta primers and 13 Jbeta primers. Sequenced by immunoSEQ multiplex PCR; TCRdb stores in-frame clones only, minus some. The data show approximately 180,000 clones, more than 85% seen once. Sequencing was done on a sample of PBMCs. These receptors were collected from a girl less than two years old in good health and CMV-seronegative.

The chain employs TRBV18 and TRBJ2-7; D call uncertain. V gave up 6 bases and J gave up 2 bases, with 11 bases separating them. CDR3 length equals 13 residues. The V gene's germline CDR1 is KGHSH and CDR2 LQKENI. This CDR3 is CASSLSKTYEQYF. CDR3 bases: TGTGCCAGCTCCCTATCCAAGACCTACGAGCAGTACTTC.

Here the CDR3 reads CASSISPGQGLNQPQHF. The DNA for the CDR3 is TGTGCCAGTAGTATCTCTCCAGGGCAGGGGTTAAATCAGCCCCAGCATTTT. J is TRBJ1-5 and V is TRBV19, with D perhaps TRBD1 (6 bases). The CDR3 extends over 17 amino acids. CDR1 LNHDA and CDR2 SQIVND come from the germline V gene (reference sequence). Trimming took off 3 bases at V and 4 bases at J, with 19 bases between the two ends.

This clone was detected once. This chain links TRBV9 with TRBJ1-5; 8 positions match TRBD1. Germline V CDR1 and CDR2: SGDLS, YYNGEE. The CDR3 runs 15 residues. V was pared by 4 bases and J by 2 bases, with 5 bases of the junction left unmatched. DNA for the CDR3: TGTGCCAGCAGCTCGACAGGGGAGGGCAATCAGCCCCAGCATTTT. This sequence encodes CASSSTGEGNQPQHF.

This chain connects TRBV6-4 to TRBJ2-1; 11 nucleotides match TRBD2. V lost 4 bases to trimming and J lost 7 bases; unmatched junction nucleotides: 9. CDR3 length equals 16 residues. Germline V CDR1 and CDR2: MRHNA, SNTAGT. The CDR3 nucleotides are TGTGCCAGCAGTGCCGCTAGCGGGGGGTCATGGAATGAGCAGTTCTTC. Protein: CASSAASGGSWNEQFF.

This clone was recorded once. The chain employs TRBV14 and TRBJ2-3; 7 nucleotides agree with TRBD2. Germline V gene sequence: CDR1 SGHDN, CDR2 FVKESK. CDR3 length: 15 amino acids. The J segment lost 3 bases and the V segment lost 4 bases, leaving 7 bases of the junction unmatched. The CDR3 region has the DNA TGTGCCAGCAGCCTAAACCGGGACTATACAGATACGCAGTATTTT. Translation: CASSLNRDYTDTQYF.

The chain recombines TRBV4-2 with TRBJ1-2, with D maybe TRBD1 (5 bases). Trimming shortened V by 2 bases and J by 8 bases, and 15 bases separated the two germline ends. The CDR3 has 14 amino acids. Germline CDR1 is LGHNA and CDR2 is YNFKEQ. CDR3 region: CASSQFAGLDGYTF. DNA for the CDR3: TGTGCCAGCAGCCAATTTGCAGGGTTAGACGGCTACACCTTC.

This chain uses TRBV19 with TRBJ2-7; D uncertain. V lost 3 bases, J lost 1 base, and 10 bases lay in between. This CDR3 contains 14 residues. The germline CDR1 and CDR2 sequences are LNHDA and SQIVND (reference sequence). Here the CDR3 DNA reads TGTGCCAGTAGTATTGCCAGAGGTTCCTACGAGCAGTACTTC. Amino acid sequence: CASSIARGSYEQYF.

The DNA of the CDR3 is TGTGCCAGCAGCCAAGAAGCGGGAGGGGGGTACAATGAGCAGTTCTTC. Its protein product is CASSQEAGGGYNEQFF. The chain employs TRBV4-2 and TRBJ2-1, with 10 bases lining up with TRBD2. This CDR3 has 16 amino acids. The ends lost 0 bases at V and 4 bases at J; junction bases unmatched: 3. The germline V gene encodes CDR1 LGHNA and CDR2 YNFKEQ.

The chain carries TRBV9 and TRBJ2-7; D call uncertain. CDR3 length: 13 residues. Germline V gene lookup returns CDR1 SGDLS and CDR2 YYNGEE. The germline V and J ends were trimmed by 0 bases and 6 bases, with 10 bases remaining between them. As DNA, the CDR3 is TGTGCCAGCAGCGTAGGAGGCTTAACCGAGCAGTACTTC. Translating gives CASSVGGLTEQYF.

The V call is TRBV5-8, the J call TRBJ2-1; the D gene is possibly TRBD1 (7 bases). The germline V and J ends were trimmed by 1 base and 7 bases, with 15 bases remaining between them. This CDR3 is 15 amino acids long. Germline V gene data show CDR1 as SGHTS and CDR2 as YDEGEE. For the CDR3, the DNA is TGTGCCAGCAGCTTGTACGGGGGCAGGGGGAATGAGCAGTTCTTC. It is translated as CASSLYGGRGNEQFF.

On this clone itself: Other DNA sequences in the same sample also yield this CDR3. The chain combines TRBV30 with TRBJ2-1, with unresolved D. The CDR3 has 13 residues. Trimming left V 3 bases short and J 2 bases short, with 8 bases between. Germline CDR1 GTSNPN, CDR2 SVGIG (reference sequence). CDR3: CAWRAPAYNEQFF. DNA of the CDR3: TGTGCCTGGAGGGCCCCCGCCTACAATGAGCAGTTCTTC.

The chain employs TRBV7-9 and TRBJ1-1; a weak D match, TRBD1 (5 bases). Trimming pared 4 bases from V and 5 bases from J, leaving 17 bases between. Germline V gene data show CDR1 as SEHNR and CDR2 as FQNEAQ (reference sequence). CDR3 length: 15 residues. CDR3 sequence (DNA): TGTGCCAGCAGCTACTCCACTTCTCGGGGGACTGAAGCTTTCTTT. It encodes CASSYSTSRGTEAFF.

CDR3 bases: TGCGCCAGCAGCGTCCGCGGGGGGGCACAAGAGACCCAGTACTTC. Its protein is CASSVRGGAQETQYF. The chain is built from TRBV5-1 and TRBJ2-5, with TRBD2 identical over 9 bases. Trimming removed 4 bases from V and 2 bases from J; junction bases left unmatched: 6. CDR1 is SGHRS, CDR2 YFSETQ, per germline. This CDR3 is built from 15 residues.

The chain carries TRBV7-9 and TRBJ2-7, with a weak D call TRBD1 (6 bases). This CDR3 spans 17 amino acids. CDR1 is SEHNR and CDR2 is FQNEAQ in the germline V gene (reference sequence). V shed 0 bases and J shed 6 bases, with 21 bases lying between them. The CDR3 here is CASSLAVGTLNAGEQYF. The CDR3 nucleotides read TGTGCCAGCAGCTTAGCGGTCGGGACACTGAATGCTGGCGAGCAGTACTTC.

The J gene is TRBJ1-2, the V gene TRBV19, with 8 bases aligning to TRBD1. The germline V gene has CDR1 LNHDA and CDR2 SQIVND (reference sequence). CDR3 length: 14 residues. The trim removed 5 bases at V and 8 bases at J, leaving 10 bases unmatched. The CDR3, as DNA: TGTGCCAGTAGTTTCGGACAGGGTGGTTTCGGCTACACCTTC. The encoded protein is CASSFGQGGFGYTF.

This clone was detected only once. The chain recombines TRBV4-2 with TRBJ1-2, with a tentative D call TRBD1 (6 bases). The ends were cut back, 1 base at V and 6 bases at J, with 15 bases in the middle. In germline, CDR1 is LGHNA, CDR2 YNFKEQ. There are 15 residues in the CDR3. CDR3 DNA: TGTGCCAGCAGCCAAGCCGGGACAATCGAGAATGGCTACACCTTC. Translation gives CASSQAGTIENGYTF.

The CDR3 reads CASVTGKANYGYTF. Written as DNA, the CDR3 is TGTGCCAGCGTTACGGGAAAGGCTAACTATGGCTACACCTTC. The rearrangement uses TRBV7-9 and TRBJ1-2, with D unresolved. The CDR3 totals 14 residues. V shed 8 bases and J shed 0 bases, with 13 bases lying between them. Germline V CDR1 and CDR2: SEHNR, FQNEAQ (reference sequence).

The chain has TRBV19 and TRBJ1-3; 8 positions agree with TRBD1. This CDR3 has 16 residues. Germline V CDR1 and CDR2: LNHDA, SQIVND (reference sequence). V lost 7 bases to trimming and J lost 4 bases; unmatched junction nucleotides: 12. The CDR3 DNA follows: TGTGCCAGTACGAAACCCAGGACAGGGCTCGGAAACACCATATATTTT. Translating gives CASTKPRTGLGNTIYF.

The rearrangement links TRBV7-6 to TRBJ2-2; D possibly corresponds to TRBD1 (6 bases). This CDR3 spans 18 amino acids. Germline loops: CDR1 SGHVS, CDR2 FNYEAQ. V dropped 0 bases and J dropped 3 bases, with 17 bases sitting between them. CDR3 region: CASSLARQGHTYTGELFF. The CDR3 nucleotides read TGTGCCAGCAGCTTAGCGCGGCAGGGGCATACTTACACCGGGGAGCTGTTTTTT.